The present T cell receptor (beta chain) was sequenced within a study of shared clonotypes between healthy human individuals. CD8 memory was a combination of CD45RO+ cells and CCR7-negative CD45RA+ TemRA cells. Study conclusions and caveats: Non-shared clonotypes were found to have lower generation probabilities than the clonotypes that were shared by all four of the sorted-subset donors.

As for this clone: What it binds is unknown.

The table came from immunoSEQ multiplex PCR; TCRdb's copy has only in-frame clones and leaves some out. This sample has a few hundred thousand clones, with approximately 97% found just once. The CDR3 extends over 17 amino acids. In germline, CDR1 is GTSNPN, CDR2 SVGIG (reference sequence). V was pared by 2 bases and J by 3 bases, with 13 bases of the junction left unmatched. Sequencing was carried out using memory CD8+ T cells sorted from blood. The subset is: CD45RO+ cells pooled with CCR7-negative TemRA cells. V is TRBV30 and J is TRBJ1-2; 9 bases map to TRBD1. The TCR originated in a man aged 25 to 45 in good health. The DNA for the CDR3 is TGTGCCTGGAGTCCCTCTATTTGGGACAGGGATCACTATGGCTACACCTTC. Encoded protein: CAWSPSIWDRDHYGYTF. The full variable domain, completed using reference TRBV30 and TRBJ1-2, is SQTIHQWPATLVQPVGSPLSLECTVEGTSNPNLYWYRQAAGRGLQLLFYSVGIGQISSEVPQNLSASRPQDRQFILSSKKLLLSDSGFYLCAWSPSIWDRDHYGYTFGSGTRLTVV.